This passage covers 2 T cell receptor beta chains from one sample sequenced in a study of blood T cells in healthy people across ages. Together with a sample-barcoded 5' primer, a J-beta primer mix was included in a second PCR lasting roughly 7 to 11 cycles. MiXCR, run by TCRdb on the 5' RACE reads, gives a single entry per CDR3 protein. The profile shows 650,000 to 800,000 distinct CDR3 sequences, around two fifths of them singletons. The sample comprised blood. The origin of the receptors is a man aged 60-69 years in good health.

The V gene is TRBV7-9, the J gene TRBJ2-3; 7 nucleotides match TRBD1. The V gene end was trimmed by 3 bases and the J gene end by 4 bases; junction bases not matched to a gene: 7. The CDR3 is 15 amino acids. Germline CDR1 SEHNR, CDR2 FQNEAQ (reference sequence). As DNA, the CDR3 is TGTGCCAGCAGCTTGTTCGCAGGGGGTTCAGATACGCAGTATTTT. Translation gives CASSLFAGGSDTQYF.

The CDR3 sequence: CASSEGRGLVQQKTQYF. The DNA for the CDR3 is TGCGCCAGCAGTGAGGGGCGGGGTCTGGTGCAGCAAAAGACCCAGTACTTC. J is TRBJ2-4 and V is TRBV10-1, with a possible D match to TRBD2 (6 bases). Gene TRBJ2-5 matches the end of the DNA better, so the J call may be wrong. This CDR3 is built from 17 residues. Germline assignment: CDR1 WNHNN and CDR2 SYGVQD (reference sequence).